These 20 T cell receptor beta chains were sequenced from one sample in a study of blood T cell repertoires in COVID-19. Profiling relied on immunoSEQ multiplex PCR, and the TCRdb table lists in-frame clones only, not all of them. The profile shows roughly 63,000 clones, roughly 85% of them singletons. The material sequenced was peripheral blood. Receptor source: a human donor in a cohort sampled during active COVID-19.

The chain employs TRBV5-1 and TRBJ1-5, with D tentatively TRBD1 (6 bases). Germline CDR1 SGHRS, CDR2 YFSETQ. Trimming left V 0 bases short and J 8 bases short, with 12 bases between. There are 14 residues in the CDR3. CDR3 nucleotides: TGCGCCAGCAGCTTGGCGGCAGGGGACGAGCCCCAGCATTTT. It encodes CASSLAAGDEPQHF.

This clone has a handful of counts. The chain employs TRBV5-1 and TRBJ1-6; 7 bases are a match to TRBD1. The ends lost 5 bases at V and 7 bases at J; junction bases unmatched: 9. The germline gives CDR1 SGHRS, CDR2 YFSETQ. This CDR3 has 15 amino acids. DNA for the CDR3: TGCGCCAGCAGACGCGACAGGGTAGGAAATTCACCCCTCCACTTT. Translated: CASRRDRVGNSPLHF.

The chain couples TRBV5-6 to TRBJ2-2, with a possible D match to TRBD1 (5 bases). Germline CDR1 SGHDT, CDR2 YYEEEE. The CDR3 covers 16 residues. V lost 4 bases and J lost 1, with 14 bases in between. CDR3 coding DNA: TGTGCCAGCAGCAGGACACCCCCGCAGAACACCGGGGAGCTGTTTTTT. It encodes CASSRTPPQNTGELFF.

This clone was detected once. The chain combines TRBV14 with TRBJ1-1; 7 nucleotides align to TRBD1. After removal of 9 bases from V and 5 bases from J, the junction contained 9 bases not matched to a gene. The V gene's germline CDR1 is SGHDN and CDR2 FVKESK. This CDR3 region has 13 residues. The CDR3 DNA reads as TGTGCCAGTACTATAGGGGGCTTGACTGAAGCTTTCTTT. Its translation: CASTIGGLTEAFF.

Only a few counts were recorded for this clone. V gene TRBV29-1 combines with J gene TRBJ1-2; maybe TRBD1 (5 bases). CDR3 size: 13 residues. V lost 2 bases and J 3 bases, leaving 10 bases between the germline ends. Per germline, CDR1 SQVTM and CDR2 ANQGSEA. The CDR3 bases are TGCAGCGTTGAATGGCAGGGTCACTATGGCTACACCTTC. It translates to CSVEWQGHYGYTF.

The V call is TRBV6-1, the J call TRBJ2-2, with TRBD1 matching 9 bases. The CDR3 has 15 amino acids. Germline trimming cut 1 base from V and 3 bases from J; bases unmatched to any gene: 0. Looked up from germline, CDR1 is MNHNS and CDR2 is SASEGT. The CDR3 sequence is CASSEGTGDTGELFF. CDR3 nucleotides: TGTGCCAGCAGTGAAGGGACAGGGGACACCGGGGAGCTGTTTTTT.

The chain employs TRBV7-9 and TRBJ1-1; D may be TRBD1 (5 bases). CDR3 length: 14 amino acids. V was clipped by 5 bases and J by 5 bases, with 15 bases between them. Germline V CDR1 and CDR2: SEHNR, FQNEAQ (reference sequence). Written as DNA, the CDR3 is TGTGCCAGCAGCCCCAGGACACTTGGGACTGAAGCTTTCTTT. This encodes CASSPRTLGTEAFF. Together with reference TRBV7-9 and TRBJ1-1, the CDR3 gives the full variable domain: DTGVSQNPRHKITKRGQNVTFRCDPISEHNRLYWYRQTLGQGPEFLTYFQNEAQLEKSRLLSDRFSAERPKGSFSTLEIQRTEQGDSAMYLCASSPRTLGTEAFFGQGTRLTVV.

The V gene is TRBV28, the J gene TRBJ2-5; 10 nucleotides agree with TRBD2. V shed 2 bases, J shed 6 bases, and the junction held 3 bases outside the gene matches. The CDR3 has 14 residues. Germline V lookup: CDR1 MDHEN, CDR2 SYDVKM. The CDR3 DNA sequence: TGTGCCAGCAGTTTACTAGCGGGGGTAAAGACCCAGTACTTC. This codes for CASSLLAGVKTQYF.

The chain employs TRBV5-6 and TRBJ2-1, with D possibly TRBD1 on 5 matching bases. V was cut by 3 bases and J by 1 base, with 14 bases left in between. Germline loops: CDR1 SGHDT, CDR2 YYEEEE. This CDR3 spans 16 amino acids. DNA for the CDR3: TGTGCCAGCAGCTCGGAACGACAGTGGTCCTACAATGAGCAGTTCTTC. Amino acids: CASSSERQWSYNEQFF.

This chain uses TRBV28 with TRBJ2-7; 9 bases agree with TRBD2. With V trimmed by 6 bases and J by 3 bases, 6 bases remained unmatched. Germline CDR1 and CDR2: MDHEN and SYDVKM. The CDR3 is made up of 14 amino acids. CDR3 residues: CASSPISGSYEQYF. The CDR3 DNA sequence: TGTGCCAGCAGCCCCATTAGCGGGAGCTACGAGCAGTACTTC.

This clone has just one count. The chain couples TRBV10-1 to TRBJ2-2; 8 bases are a match to TRBD1. The CDR3 is 16 residues long. From germline, CDR1 is WNHNN and CDR2 SYGVQD (reference sequence). The V segment lost 5 bases and the J segment 3 bases; nucleotides outside the gene matches: 8. CDR3 residues: CASSISQGADTGELFF. CDR3 sequence (DNA): TGCGCCAGCAGTATCAGCCAGGGGGCGGACACCGGGGAGCTGTTTTTT.

The chain recombines TRBV6-5 with TRBJ1-1; the D gene is possibly TRBD1 (6 bases). V lost 6 bases and J lost 8, with 19 bases in between. CDR1 and CDR2 from the germline V gene are MNHEY and SVGAGI. The CDR3 is made up of 14 amino acids. This CDR3 reads CASRPATGTAEAFF. The CDR3 bases are TGTGCCAGCAGACCGGCTACAGGGACGGCAGAAGCTTTCTTT.

The table lists this clone with a count of one. This chain uses TRBV7-3 with TRBJ2-1, with D tentatively TRBD2 (6 bases). Between the trimmed V and J ends, which lost 2 bases and 9 bases, there was a span of 17 bases. Germline CDR1 reads SGHTA; CDR2 reads FQGTGA. This CDR3 region has 15 residues. The DNA for the CDR3 is TGTGCCAGCAGCTTATTGGCGGGAAGCCGTGGTGAGCAGTTCTTC. Protein product: CASSLLAGSRGEQFF.

The chain has TRBV29-1 and TRBJ2-2; 13 nucleotides line up with TRBD2. V lost 7 bases and J lost 4; bases outside the gene matches: 3. The CDR3 runs 14 residues. The V gene's germline CDR1 is SQVTM and CDR2 ANQGSEA. CDR3 coding DNA: TGCAGCGCCCGGACTAGCGGGGGCACCGGGGAGCTGTTTTTT. This encodes CSARTSGGTGELFF.

Remarks on this clone: This same CDR3 is encoded by further DNA sequences in the sample. V gene TRBV7-9 combines with J gene TRBJ1-2; unclear D gene. This CDR3 spans 14 amino acids. Germline values: CDR1 SEHNR, CDR2 FQNEAQ (reference sequence). Between the trimmed V and J ends, which lost 3 bases and 2 bases, there was a span of 10 bases. The CDR3 nucleotides are TGTGCCAGCAGCTTTGGGAGGGAGAACTATGGCTACACCTTC. Encoded protein: CASSFGRENYGYTF. Full variable domain (rest looked up from reference TRBV7-9 and TRBJ1-2): DTGVSQNPRHKITKRGQNVTFRCDPISEHNRLYWYRQTLGQGPEFLTYFQNEAQLEKSRLLSDRFSAERPKGSFSTLEIQRTEQGDSAMYLCASSFGRENYGYTFGSGTRLTVV.

This chain links TRBV7-9 with TRBJ2-2; D ambiguous. CDR3 size: 12 residues. Germline lookup yields CDR1 SEHNR and CDR2 FQNEAQ (reference sequence). V dropped 4 bases and J dropped 3 bases, with 3 bases sitting between them. Here the CDR3 DNA reads TGTGCCAGCAGCTCGGACACCGGGGAGCTGTTTTTT. It codes for CASSSDTGELFF.

The chain joins TRBV18 to TRBJ1-2; 10 nucleotides align to TRBD1. The V segment lost 3 bases and the J segment 6 bases; nucleotides outside the gene matches: 13. This CDR3 is 17 amino acids long. Germline CDR1 and CDR2: KGHSH and LQKENI. In DNA form, the CDR3 reads TGTGCCAGCTCACCCCTAACTGGACAGGGGGGTACCGATGGCTACACCTTC. Translation: CASSPLTGQGGTDGYTF.

The chain joins TRBV27 to TRBJ2-3, with 14 bases identical to TRBD2. This CDR3 has 15 amino acids. Germline CDR1 MNHEY, CDR2 SMNVEV (reference sequence). After removal of 7 bases from V and 2 bases from J, the junction contained 2 bases not matched to a gene. CDR3 residues: CASMGLAGATDTQYF. In nucleotides, the CDR3 is TGTGCCAGCATGGGACTAGCGGGAGCCACAGATACGCAGTATTTT.

The V and J genes are TRBV7-8 and TRBJ1-1; 7 bases agree with TRBD1. This CDR3 has 16 amino acids. V lost 2 bases and J lost 4; bases outside the gene matches: 10. Germline values: CDR1 SGHVS, CDR2 FQNEAQ. The CDR3 sequence is CASSLSQGGLGTEAFF. CDR3 sequence (DNA): TGTGCCAGCAGCTTAAGCCAGGGGGGCTTGGGCACTGAAGCTTTCTTT.

The chain links TRBV6-1 to TRBJ2-1; D unclear. Germline V gene data show CDR1 as MNHNS and CDR2 as SASEGT. The CDR3 runs to 17 residues. Trimming took 1 base from V and 1 from J, leaving 14 bases between them. The CDR3 reads CASSEGPAILSYNEQFF. CDR3 nucleotide sequence: TGTGCCAGCAGTGAAGGGCCAGCGATACTTTCCTACAATGAGCAGTTCTTC.